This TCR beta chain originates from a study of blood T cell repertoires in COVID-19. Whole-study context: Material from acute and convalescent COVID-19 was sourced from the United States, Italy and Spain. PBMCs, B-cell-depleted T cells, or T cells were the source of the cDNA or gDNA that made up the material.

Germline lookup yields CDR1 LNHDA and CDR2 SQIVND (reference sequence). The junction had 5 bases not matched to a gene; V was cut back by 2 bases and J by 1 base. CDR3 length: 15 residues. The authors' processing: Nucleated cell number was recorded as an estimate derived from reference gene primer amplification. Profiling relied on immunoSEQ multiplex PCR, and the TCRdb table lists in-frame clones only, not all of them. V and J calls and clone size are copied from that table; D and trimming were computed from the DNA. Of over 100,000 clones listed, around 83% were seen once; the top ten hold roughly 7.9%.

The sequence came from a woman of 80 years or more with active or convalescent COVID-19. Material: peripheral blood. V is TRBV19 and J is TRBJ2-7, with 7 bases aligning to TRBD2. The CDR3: CASSIRAGVSYEQYF. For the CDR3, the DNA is TGTGCCAGTAGTATAAGGGCGGGAGTGTCCTACGAGCAGTACTTC.